The 18 T cell receptor beta chains below were found in one sample sequenced in a study of OX40 agonist ivuxolimab in advanced cancers. Repertoires were generated with immunoSEQ multiplex PCR, while TCRdb's copy carries only in-frame clones and drops some. The table has 65,000 to 100,000 clones, approximately 79% seen once. The sample was CD4+ or CD8+ T cells sorted from blood, taken in a trial of the OX40 agonist ivuxolimab. These receptors were collected from an adult with an advanced solid tumor such as melanoma, head and neck, liver or kidney cancer.

The chain couples TRBV6-1 to TRBJ1-1, with a tentative D call TRBD1 (5 bases). The CDR3 totals 13 residues. CDR1 is MNHNS and CDR2 is SASEGT in the germline V gene. The ends were cut back, 6 bases at V and 5 bases at J, with 13 bases in the middle. The CDR3: CASSNPGGTEAFF. The CDR3 DNA reads as TGTGCCAGCAGCAATCCGGGGGGAACTGAAGCTTTCTTT.

The chain is built from TRBV5-1 and TRBJ1-1; D perhaps matches TRBD1 (6 bases). V lost 4 bases, J lost 6 bases, and 16 bases lay in between. This CDR3 contains 14 residues. The germline V gene has CDR1 SGHRS and CDR2 YFSETQ. CDR3 residues: CASSPQGPGAEAFF. In DNA, the CDR3 is TGCGCCAGCAGCCCACAGGGCCCCGGGGCTGAAGCTTTCTTT.

This chain joins TRBV19 and TRBJ2-3; 8 bases line up with TRBD2. The germline V gene has CDR1 LNHDA and CDR2 SQIVND (reference sequence). The CDR3 runs 14 residues. V shed 6 bases and J 6 bases; nucleotides not matched to a gene: 8. The CDR3 DNA follows: TGTGCCAGTAGGCTCACGGGGGGGCCCGATACGCAGTATTTT. Translated, it gives CASRLTGGPDTQYF.

The chain is built from TRBV7-3 and TRBJ2-1, with 9 positions matching TRBD2. The CDR3 is 16 residues long. Trimming took 3 bases from V and 8 from J; bases not matched to a gene: 11. CDR1 and CDR2 from the germline V gene are SGHTA and FQGTGA. Here the CDR3 reads CASSFLAGPRADEQFF. CDR3 DNA sequence: TGTGCCAGCAGCTTTCTAGCGGGGCCACGGGCGGATGAGCAGTTCTTC.

This clone has a handful of counts. The chain recombines TRBV2 with TRBJ2-7; D is possibly TRBD1 (5 bases). CDR1 SNHLY and CDR2 FYNNEI come from the germline V gene. Trimming left V 3 bases short and J 0 bases short, with 9 bases between. The CDR3 is 14 amino acids. CDR3 sequence (DNA): TGTGCCAGCAGTGATTCAGGGCGCTCCTACGAGCAGTACTTC. This sequence encodes CASSDSGRSYEQYF.

This CDR3 reads CASSSGQGRETQYF. DNA of the CDR3: TGTGCCAGCAGCTCGGGACAGGGGCGAGAGACCCAGTACTTC. The rearrangement uses TRBV7-8 and TRBJ2-5; 10 positions agree with TRBD1. Germline V gene sequence: CDR1 SGHVS, CDR2 FQNEAQ. After removal of 4 bases from V and 4 bases from J, the junction contained 3 bases not matched to a gene. The CDR3 has 14 residues. Filled out from reference TRBV7-8 and TRBJ2-5, the complete variable domain reads GAGVSQSPRYKVAKRGQDVALRCDPISGHVSLFWYQQALGQGPEFLTYFQNEAQLDKSGLPSDRFFAERPEGSVSTLKIQRTQQEDSAVYLCASSSGQGRETQYFGPGTRLLVL.

The chain links TRBV7-9 to TRBJ1-2; no firm D call. Trimming removed 1 base from V and 3 bases from J, with 6 bases in between. CDR1 SEHNR and CDR2 FQNEAQ come from the germline V gene (reference sequence). The CDR3 totals 13 residues. For the CDR3, the DNA is TGTGCCAGCAGCTTAGTCATTGACTATGGCTACACCTTC. Protein sequence: CASSLVIDYGYTF.

This rearrangement joins TRBV5-4 to TRBJ1-2; D uncertain. The CDR3 totals 14 residues. V was pared by 2 bases and J by 1 base, with 9 bases between. The germline V gene has CDR1 SGHNT and CDR2 YYREEE (reference sequence). The CDR3 reads CASSFGADNYGYTF. CDR3 sequence (DNA): TGTGCCAGCAGCTTTGGTGCAGATAACTATGGCTACACCTTC.

The chain employs TRBV7-9 and TRBJ1-1, with D perhaps matching TRBD1 (6 bases). CDR1 and CDR2 from the germline V gene are SEHNR and FQNEAQ (reference sequence). This CDR3 comprises 14 residues. V was clipped by 1 base and J by 2 bases, with 8 bases between them. The CDR3 loop is CASSLGQANTEAFF. CDR3 DNA: TGTGCCAGCAGCTTAGGACAGGCCAACACTGAAGCTTTCTTT.

The genes are TRBV5-1 and TRBJ2-2; 8 positions agree with TRBD1. The CDR3 runs 16 residues. The V and J ends lost 4 bases and 1 base, in that order; junction bases with no gene match: 6. CDR1 and CDR2 (germline): SGHRS, YFSETQ. The CDR3 DNA is TGCGCCAGCAGCCCAAGGACAGGGTGGAACACCGGGGAGCTGTTTTTT. Protein: CASSPRTGWNTGELFF.

This clone was recorded once. The V call is TRBV4-1, the J call TRBJ2-1; no definite D call. The CDR3 loop spans 15 amino acids. CDR1 and CDR2 (germline): MGHRA, YSYEKL. V shed 5 bases and J shed 0 bases, with 11 bases lying between them. As DNA, the CDR3 is TGCGCCAGCAGCGGTGACACGAGCTCCTACAATGAGCAGTTCTTC. Its protein product is CASSGDTSSYNEQFF.

The V gene is TRBV4-2, the J gene TRBJ2-5; 11 nucleotides agree with TRBD2. Trimming cost V 1 base and J 3 bases; bases outside gene matches: 1. The CDR3 has 15 amino acids. CDR1 is LGHNA and CDR2 is YNFKEQ in the germline V gene. The CDR3 sequence is CASSQATSGEETQYF. The CDR3 nucleotides read TGTGCCAGCAGCCAAGCGACTAGCGGGGAAGAGACCCAGTACTTC.

This chain links TRBV19 with TRBJ1-5, with a weak D call TRBD1 (6 bases). The V and J ends lost 2 bases and 7 bases respectively, with 12 bases between them. CDR3 length: 14 residues. Looked up from germline, CDR1 is LNHDA and CDR2 is SQIVND (reference sequence). The CDR3 here is CASSISGGGQPQHF. The CDR3 nucleotides are TGTGCCAGTAGTATATCGGGGGGCGGACAGCCCCAGCATTTT.

The CDR3 sequence is CASSFRGEKLFF. DNA of the CDR3: TGTGCCAGCAGCTTCCGTGGGGAAAAACTGTTTTTT. The chain couples TRBV9 to TRBJ1-4; no clear D. V dropped 4 bases and J dropped 8 bases, with 9 bases sitting between them. Germline loops: CDR1 SGDLS, CDR2 YYNGEE. The CDR3 extends over 12 amino acids.

The genes are TRBV6-5 and TRBJ2-7; 10 bases are a match to TRBD2. Germline assignment: CDR1 MNHEY and CDR2 SVGAGI. This CDR3 contains 15 residues. J was trimmed by 5 bases and V by 4 bases; bases with no gene match: 8. CDR3 sequence: CASSSTIAGGNEQYF. The CDR3 DNA sequence: TGTGCCAGCAGTTCCACTATAGCGGGAGGTAACGAGCAGTACTTC.

The rearrangement uses TRBV4-2 and TRBJ2-1; no definite D call. Germline lookup yields CDR1 LGHNA and CDR2 YNFKEQ. The CDR3 has 12 amino acids. V lost 0 bases, J lost 9 bases, and 6 bases lay in between. The CDR3, as DNA: TGTGCCAGCAGCCAAGATATGCCTGAGCAGTTCTTC. Translated, it gives CASSQDMPEQFF.

The gene calls are TRBV10-2 and TRBJ1-3, with D unresolved. Per germline, CDR1 WSHSY and CDR2 SAAADI. V gave up 6 bases and J gave up 0 bases, with 9 bases separating them. This CDR3 region has 14 residues. As DNA, the CDR3 is TGCGCCAGCAGGGCGGGAAGCTCTGGAAACACCATATATTTT. It encodes CASRAGSSGNTIYF.

V usage is TRBV6-6 and J usage is TRBJ2-5, with D possibly matching TRBD1 (6 bases). The germline V gene encodes CDR1 MNHNY and CDR2 SVGAGI (reference sequence). V lost 7 bases to trimming and J lost 5 bases, with 14 bases between them. The CDR3 has 13 residues. The CDR3 coding sequence is TGTGCCAGCATTAGCCCCGACAGGGAGACCCAGTACTTC. Amino acid sequence: CASISPDRETQYF.